This T cell receptor (beta chain) was identified in a study of blood T cell repertoires in COVID-19. At the level of the study: Acute and convalescent COVID-19 samples came from the United States, Italy and Spain. From T cells, B-cell-depleted T cells, or PBMCs came the material, which was cDNA or gDNA.

This CDR3 has 15 residues. V dropped 2 bases and J dropped 4 bases, with 12 bases sitting between them. Germline V CDR1 and CDR2: MNHEY, SMNVEV (reference sequence). In the source study's methods: Amplification of reference gene primers was used by the study to estimate nucleated cell counts. The repertoire was sequenced with immunoSEQ multiplex PCR; TCRdb's copy has only in-frame clones and lacks some. The DNA was the basis for D and trimming; V, J and clone size are from that table. The repertoire has around 480,000 clones, around 88% of them found once; the top ten carry approximately 12%. The sample taken for sequencing was peripheral blood. The receptor comes from a woman aged 45-65 years with COVID-19, enrolled during active disease. The chain has TRBV27 and TRBJ1-5; tentatively, D is TRBD1 (6 bases). CDR3 residues: CASSLIRGGNQPQHF. Here the CDR3 DNA reads TGTGCCAGCAGTTTAATAAGGGGGGGGAATCAGCCCCAGCATTTT.